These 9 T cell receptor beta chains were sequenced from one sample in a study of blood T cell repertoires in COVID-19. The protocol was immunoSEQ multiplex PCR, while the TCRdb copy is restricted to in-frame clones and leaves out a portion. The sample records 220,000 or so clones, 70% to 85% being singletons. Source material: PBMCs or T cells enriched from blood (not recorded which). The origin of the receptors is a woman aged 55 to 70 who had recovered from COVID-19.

The CDR3 is CAIGDRQGDQPQHF. DNA for the CDR3: TGTGCCATCGGGGACCGACAGGGAGATCAGCCCCAGCATTTT. V is TRBV10-3 and J is TRBJ1-5; 7 bases align to TRBD1. Per germline, CDR1 ENHRY and CDR2 SYGVKD. CDR3 length equals 14 residues. V lost 8 bases, J lost 5 bases, and 9 bases stayed unmatched.

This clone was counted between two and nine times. DNA of the CDR3: TGTGCCTGGAGTGTAAAGGGGGCCTACGAGCAGTACTTC. It specifies CAWSVKGAYEQYF. The chain has TRBV30 and TRBJ2-7; tentative D call: TRBD1 (6 bases). This CDR3 is built from 13 residues. V was cut by 0 bases and J by 2 bases, with 8 bases left in between. Germline CDR1 reads GTSNPN; CDR2 reads SVGIG (reference sequence). Using reference TRBV30 and TRBJ2-7 for the parts outside the CDR3, the full variable domain is SQTIHQWPATLVQPVGSPLSLECTVEGTSNPNLYWYRQAAGRGLQLLFYSVGIGQISSEVPQNLSASRPQDRQFILSSKKLLLSDSGFYLCAWSVKGAYEQYFGPGTRLTVT.

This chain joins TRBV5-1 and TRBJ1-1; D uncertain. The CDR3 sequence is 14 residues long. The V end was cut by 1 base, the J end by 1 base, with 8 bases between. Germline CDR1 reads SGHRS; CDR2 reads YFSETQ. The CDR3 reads CASSLQRENTEAFF. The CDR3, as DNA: TGCGCCAGCAGCTTGCAGAGGGAGAACACTGAAGCTTTCTTT.

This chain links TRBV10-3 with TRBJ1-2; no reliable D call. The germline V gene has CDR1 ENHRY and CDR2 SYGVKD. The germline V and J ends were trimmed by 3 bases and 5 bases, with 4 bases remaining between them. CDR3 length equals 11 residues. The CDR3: CAISDLYGYTF. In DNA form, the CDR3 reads TGTGCCATCAGTGATCTATATGGCTACACCTTC.

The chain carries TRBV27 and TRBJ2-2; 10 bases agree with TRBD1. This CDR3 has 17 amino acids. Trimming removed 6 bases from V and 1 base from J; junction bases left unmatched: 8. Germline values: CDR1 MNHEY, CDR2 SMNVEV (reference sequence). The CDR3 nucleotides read TGTGCCAGCAGCCTTTTGGACAGGGGGATGAACACCGGGGAGCTGTTTTTT. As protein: CASSLLDRGMNTGELFF.

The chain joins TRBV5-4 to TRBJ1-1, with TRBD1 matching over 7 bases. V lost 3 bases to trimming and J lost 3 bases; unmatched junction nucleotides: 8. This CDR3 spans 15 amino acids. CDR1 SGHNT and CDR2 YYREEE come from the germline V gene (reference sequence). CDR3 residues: CASSSGGTVDTEAFF. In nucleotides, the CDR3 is TGTGCCAGCAGCTCGGGAGGGACAGTTGACACTGAAGCTTTCTTT.

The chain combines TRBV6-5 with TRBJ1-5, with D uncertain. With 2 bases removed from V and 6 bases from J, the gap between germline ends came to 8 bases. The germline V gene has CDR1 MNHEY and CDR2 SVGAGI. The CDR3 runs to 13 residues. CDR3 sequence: CASSYDRGQPQHF. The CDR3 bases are TGTGCCAGCAGTTACGACCGGGGTCAGCCCCAGCATTTT.

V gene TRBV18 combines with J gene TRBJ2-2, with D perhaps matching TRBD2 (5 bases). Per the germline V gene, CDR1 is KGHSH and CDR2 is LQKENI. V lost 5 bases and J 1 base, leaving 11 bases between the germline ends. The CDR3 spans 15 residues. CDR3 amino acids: CASSSGRVNTGELFF. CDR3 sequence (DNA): TGTGCCAGCTCATCGGGGAGAGTGAACACCGGGGAGCTGTTTTTT.

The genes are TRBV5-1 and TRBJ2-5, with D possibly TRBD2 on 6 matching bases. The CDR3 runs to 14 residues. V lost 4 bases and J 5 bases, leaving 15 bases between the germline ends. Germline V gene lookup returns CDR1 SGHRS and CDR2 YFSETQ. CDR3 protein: CASSEGLGYETQYF. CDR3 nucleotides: TGCGCCAGCAGCGAGGGACTCGGTTACGAGACCCAGTACTTC. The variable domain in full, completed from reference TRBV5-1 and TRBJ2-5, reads KAGVTQTPRYLIKTRGQQVTLSCSPISGHRSVSWYQQTPGQGLQFLFEYFSETQRNKGNFPGRFSGRQFSNSRSEMNVSTLELGDSALYLCASSEGLGYETQYFGPGTRLLVL.